This T cell receptor beta chain was identified during a study of OX40 agonist ivuxolimab in advanced cancers. The CDR3 totals 18 residues. Germline V gene sequence: CDR1 MDHEN, CDR2 SYDVKM. Some clones are missing from TCRdb's copy, which holds only in-frame ones; the method was immunoSEQ multiplex PCR. This table holds around 50,000 clones, roughly 90% found once. The receptor was isolated from an adult with an advanced solid tumor such as melanoma, head and neck, liver or kidney cancer. This chain uses TRBV28 with TRBJ2-5, with a possible D match to TRBD2 (6 bases). The J call could be wrong; TRBJ2-7 is a better fit for the DNA end. The sample here was CD4+ or CD8+ T cells sorted from blood, taken in a trial of the OX40 agonist ivuxolimab. The CDR3 sequence: CASSLGSLADYAFYEQYF. The CDR3 bases are TGTGCCAGCAGTTTGGGCAGCTTAGCGGACTATGCATTCTACGAGCAGTACTTC.